This TCR beta chain was captured in a study of CD8+ T cells in alopecia areata. Study-wide points: TCR sharing was clearer in mice than between patients, perhaps partly owing to patient HLA diversity. Besides other cells, scalp samples also yield sequences of resident alphabeta T cells from normal skin.

The germline V gene encodes CDR1 SGHRS and CDR2 YFSETQ. The CDR3 contains 13 residues. Trimming at V came to 5 bases and at J to 4 bases, leaving 2 bases not matched to a gene. Extraction of RNA preceded its reverse transcription into cDNA, which served as the sequencing template. Clones were read by immunoSEQ multiplex PCR, and TCRdb kept only the in-frame ones, dropping some. The sample gives about 110,000 clones, under 60% of which show up once; 20% to 25% is in the top ten. In regard to this clone: Its antigen is currently unknown.

Both peripheral blood and punch biopsies of lesional scalp skin were obtained from patients who had alopecia areata. The clonotype comes from a human donor with alopecia areata. Sequences were obtained from NKG2D-low CD8+ T cells sorted from blood. J is TRBJ1-1 and V is TRBV5-1, with 10 nucleotides matching TRBD1. The CDR3 sequence is CASRGQGSTEAFF. Here the CDR3 DNA reads TGCGCCAGCAGGGGACAGGGGAGCACTGAAGCTTTCTTT. The variable domain in full, completed from reference TRBV5-1 and TRBJ1-1, reads KAGVTQTPRYLIKTRGQQVTLSCSPISGHRSVSWYQQTPGQGLQFLFEYFSETQRNKGNFPGRFSGRQFSNSRSEMNVSTLELGDSALYLCASRGQGSTEAFFGQGTRLTVV.